This TCR beta chain was captured by sequencing in a study of T cells in Graves' hyperthyroidism and ophthalmopathy. Amplified TCR beta CDR3 regions derived from RNA transcripts. HTBI primers were the set used in a first-round RT-PCR of the TCR CDR3. TCRdb itself ran the multiplex PCR reads through MiXCR, one entry per CDR3 protein. The table shows about 350,000 distinct CDR3 sequences, with about 15% occurring only once. The CDR3 runs 12 residues. The germline V gene has CDR1 SQVTM and CDR2 ANQGSEA. Trimming took 7 bases from V and 2 from J, leaving 11 bases between them. This clonotype was counted many times.

Material for sequencing was blood. The V gene is TRBV29-1, the J gene TRBJ1-1; D gene uncertain. This receptor was obtained from a woman aged 25 to 39 with Graves' hyperthyroidism. This CDR3 reads CSGREINTEAFF. CDR3 in DNA: TGCAGCGGACGGGAAATTAACACTGAAGCTTTCTTT. Full variable domain (missing parts from reference TRBV29-1 and TRBJ1-1): SAVISQKPSRDICQRGTSLTIQCQVDSQVTMMFWYRQQPGQSLTLIATANQGSEATYESGFVIDKFPISRPNLTFSTLTVSNMSPEDSSIYLCSGREINTEAFFGQGTRLTVV.